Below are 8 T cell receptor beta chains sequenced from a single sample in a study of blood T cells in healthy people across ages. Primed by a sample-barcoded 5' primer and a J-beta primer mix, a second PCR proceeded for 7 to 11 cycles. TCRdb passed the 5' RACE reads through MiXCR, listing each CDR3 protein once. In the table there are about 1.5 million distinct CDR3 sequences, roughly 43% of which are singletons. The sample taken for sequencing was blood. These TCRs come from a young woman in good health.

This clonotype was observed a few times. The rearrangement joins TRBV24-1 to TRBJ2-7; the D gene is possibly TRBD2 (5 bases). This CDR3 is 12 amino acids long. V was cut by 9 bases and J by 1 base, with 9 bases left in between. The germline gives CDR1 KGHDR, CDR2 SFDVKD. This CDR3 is CATQGGSYEQYF. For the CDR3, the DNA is TGTGCCACCCAAGGCGGGTCCTACGAGCAGTACTTC.

The CDR3 DNA follows: TGTGCCAGCAGCCCCCCGGCTGGTGATGAGCAGTTCTTC. Residues: CASSPPAGDEQFF. The chain employs TRBV28 and TRBJ2-1; D gene ambiguous. From germline, CDR1 is MDHEN and CDR2 SYDVKM. The CDR3 totals 13 residues. V shed 6 bases and J shed 8 bases, with 14 bases lying between them.

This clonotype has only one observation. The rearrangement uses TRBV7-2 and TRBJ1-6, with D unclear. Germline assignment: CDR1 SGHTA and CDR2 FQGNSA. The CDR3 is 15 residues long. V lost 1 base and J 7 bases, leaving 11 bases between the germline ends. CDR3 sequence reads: CASSLDSQRNSPLHF. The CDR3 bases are TGTGCCAGCAGCTTAGACAGCCAAAGAAATTCACCCCTCCACTTT.

The CDR3 nucleotides are TGCGCCAGCAGCCCAGCCAGGGGCGATACGCAGTATTTT. Translating gives CASSPARGDTQYF. The V call is TRBV4-1, the J call TRBJ2-3; a possible D gene is TRBD1 (6 bases). This CDR3 region has 13 residues. V lost 4 bases to trimming and J lost 6 bases, with 11 bases between them. Per the germline V gene, CDR1 is MGHRA and CDR2 is YSYEKL.

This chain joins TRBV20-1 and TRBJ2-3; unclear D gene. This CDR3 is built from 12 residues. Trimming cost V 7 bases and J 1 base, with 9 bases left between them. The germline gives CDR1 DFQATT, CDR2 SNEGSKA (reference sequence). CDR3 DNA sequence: TGCAGTGGGGCCCTCGGCACAGATACGCAGTATTTT. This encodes CSGALGTDTQYF.

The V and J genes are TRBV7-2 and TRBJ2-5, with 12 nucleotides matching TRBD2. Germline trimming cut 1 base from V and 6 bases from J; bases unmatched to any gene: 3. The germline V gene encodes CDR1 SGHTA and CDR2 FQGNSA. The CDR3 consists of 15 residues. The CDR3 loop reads CASSLGTSGMKTQYF. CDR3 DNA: TGTGCCAGCAGCTTAGGGACTAGCGGGATGAAGACCCAGTACTTC.

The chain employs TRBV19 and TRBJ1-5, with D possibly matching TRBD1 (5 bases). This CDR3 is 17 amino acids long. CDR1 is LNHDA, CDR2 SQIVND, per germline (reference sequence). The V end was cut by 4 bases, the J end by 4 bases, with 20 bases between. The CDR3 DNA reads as TGTGCCAGTAGTACTCCCCCTACGAGGGGAGGAAATCAGCCCCAGCATTTT. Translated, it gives CASSTPPTRGGNQPQHF.

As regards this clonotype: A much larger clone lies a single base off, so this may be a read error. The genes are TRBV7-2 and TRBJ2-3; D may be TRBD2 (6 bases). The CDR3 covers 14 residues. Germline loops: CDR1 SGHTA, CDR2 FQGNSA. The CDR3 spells CASSVAAGTDTQYF. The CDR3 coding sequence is TGTGCCAGCAGCGTAGCGGCGGGCACAGATACGCAGTATTTT.